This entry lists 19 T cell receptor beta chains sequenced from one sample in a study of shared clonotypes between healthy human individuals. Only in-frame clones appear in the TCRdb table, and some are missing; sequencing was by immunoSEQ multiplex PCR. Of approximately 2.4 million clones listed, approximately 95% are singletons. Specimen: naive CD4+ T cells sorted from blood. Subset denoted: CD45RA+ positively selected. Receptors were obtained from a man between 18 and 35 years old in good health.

The CDR3 DNA is TGTGCCAGCAGCGTAGACACCGCAAATTCACCCCTCCACTTT. This translates into CASSVDTANSPLHF. The chain has TRBV9 and TRBJ1-6; no definite D call. The ends were cut back, 0 bases at V and 7 bases at J, with 8 bases in the middle. There are 14 residues in the CDR3. The germline gives CDR1 SGDLS, CDR2 YYNGEE.

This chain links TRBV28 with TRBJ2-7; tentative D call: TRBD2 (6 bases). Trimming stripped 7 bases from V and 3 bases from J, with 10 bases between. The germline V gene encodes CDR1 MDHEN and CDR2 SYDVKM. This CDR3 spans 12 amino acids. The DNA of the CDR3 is TGTGCCAGCACCTTGGGGGGCTACGAGCAGTACTTC. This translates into CASTLGGYEQYF.

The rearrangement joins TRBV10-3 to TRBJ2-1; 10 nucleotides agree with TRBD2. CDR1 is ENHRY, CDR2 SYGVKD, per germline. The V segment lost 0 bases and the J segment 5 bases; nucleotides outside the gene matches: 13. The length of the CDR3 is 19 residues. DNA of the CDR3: TGTGCCATCAGTGAGTCGTATATTTCGGCTAGCGGGAGAAACAATGAGCAGTTCTTC. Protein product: CAISESYISASGRNNEQFF.

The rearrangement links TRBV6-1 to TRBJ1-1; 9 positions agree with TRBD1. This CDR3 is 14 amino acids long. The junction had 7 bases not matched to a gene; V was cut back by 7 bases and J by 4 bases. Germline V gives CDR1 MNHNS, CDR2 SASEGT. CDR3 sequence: CASTRTGVGTEAFF. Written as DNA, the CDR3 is TGTGCCAGCACCCGGACAGGGGTGGGCACTGAAGCTTTCTTT.

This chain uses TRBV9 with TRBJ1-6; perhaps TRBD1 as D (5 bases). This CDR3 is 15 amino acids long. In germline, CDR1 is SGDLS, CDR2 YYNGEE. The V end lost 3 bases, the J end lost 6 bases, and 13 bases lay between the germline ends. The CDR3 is CASSASRGGNSPLHF. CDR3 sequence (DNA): TGTGCCAGCAGCGCCTCGAGGGGAGGTAATTCACCCCTCCACTTT.

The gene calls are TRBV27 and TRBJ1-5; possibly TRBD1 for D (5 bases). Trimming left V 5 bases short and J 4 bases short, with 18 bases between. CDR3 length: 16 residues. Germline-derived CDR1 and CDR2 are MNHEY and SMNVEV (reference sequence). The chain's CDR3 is CASSPQWGLGNQPQHF. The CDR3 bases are TGTGCCAGCAGTCCTCAATGGGGGTTAGGGAATCAGCCCCAGCATTTT.

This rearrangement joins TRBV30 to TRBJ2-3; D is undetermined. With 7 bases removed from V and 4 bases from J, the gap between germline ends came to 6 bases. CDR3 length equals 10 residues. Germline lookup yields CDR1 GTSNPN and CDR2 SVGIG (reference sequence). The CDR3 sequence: CAYLADTQYF. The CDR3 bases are TGTGCCTACCTAGCAGATACGCAGTATTTT.

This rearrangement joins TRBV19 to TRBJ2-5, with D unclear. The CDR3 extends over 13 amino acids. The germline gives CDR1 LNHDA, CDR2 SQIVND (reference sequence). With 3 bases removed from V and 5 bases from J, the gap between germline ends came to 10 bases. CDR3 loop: CASSMNLDETQYF. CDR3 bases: TGTGCCAGTAGTATGAATCTGGACGAGACCCAGTACTTC.

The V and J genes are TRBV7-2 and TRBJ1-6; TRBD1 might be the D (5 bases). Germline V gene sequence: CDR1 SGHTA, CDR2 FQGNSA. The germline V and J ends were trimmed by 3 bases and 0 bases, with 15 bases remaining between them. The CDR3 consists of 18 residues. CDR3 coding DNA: TGTGCCAGCAGCTTGACGACAGTGCTGAGCTCCTATAATTCACCCCTCCACTTT. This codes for CASSLTTVLSSYNSPLHF.

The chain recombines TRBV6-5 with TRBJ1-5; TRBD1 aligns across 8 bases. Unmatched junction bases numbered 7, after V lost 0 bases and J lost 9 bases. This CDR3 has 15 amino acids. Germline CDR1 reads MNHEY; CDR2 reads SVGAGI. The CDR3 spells CASSYSGQGGLPQHF. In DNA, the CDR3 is TGTGCCAGCAGTTACTCAGGACAGGGCGGTCTGCCCCAGCATTTT.

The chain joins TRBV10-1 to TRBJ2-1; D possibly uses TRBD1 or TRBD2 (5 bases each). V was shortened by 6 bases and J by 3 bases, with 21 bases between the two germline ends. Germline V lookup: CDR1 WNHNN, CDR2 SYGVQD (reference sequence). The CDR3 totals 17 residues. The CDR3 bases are TGCGCCAGCAGAAGGGACGTGGGTGCGGGCGACTACAATGAGCAGTTCTTC. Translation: CASRRDVGAGDYNEQFF.

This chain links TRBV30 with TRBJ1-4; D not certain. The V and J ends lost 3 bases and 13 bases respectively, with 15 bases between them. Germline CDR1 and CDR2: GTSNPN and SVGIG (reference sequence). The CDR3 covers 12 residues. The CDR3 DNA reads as TGTGCCTGGAGCACGGGGAGAATCCCACTGTTTTTT. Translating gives CAWSTGRIPLFF.

This CDR3 reads CASSLTSGSFHEQYF. The CDR3 DNA is TGCGCCAGCAGCCTAACTAGCGGGAGCTTTCACGAGCAGTACTTC. This rearrangement joins TRBV5-1 to TRBJ2-7; 11 positions agree with TRBD2. From germline, CDR1 is SGHRS and CDR2 YFSETQ. The ends lost 4 bases at V and 5 bases at J; junction bases unmatched: 8. This CDR3 is 15 amino acids long.

The CDR3: CASSQGQGVYEQYF. The CDR3 region has the DNA TGTGCCAGCAGTCAGGGGCAGGGGGTCTACGAGCAGTACTTC. This chain links TRBV6-6 with TRBJ2-7; TRBD1 matches 7 bases. CDR1 and CDR2 from the germline V gene are MNHNY and SVGAGI (reference sequence). This CDR3 contains 14 residues. V gave up 5 bases and J gave up 3 bases; unmatched junction bases: 7.

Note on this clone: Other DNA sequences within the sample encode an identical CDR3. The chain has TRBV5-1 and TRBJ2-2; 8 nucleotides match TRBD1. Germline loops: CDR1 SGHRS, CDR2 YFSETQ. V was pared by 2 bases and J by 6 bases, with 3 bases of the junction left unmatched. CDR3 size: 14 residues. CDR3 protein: CASSLGTGPGELFF. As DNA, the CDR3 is TGCGCCAGCAGCTTAGGGACAGGCCCCGGGGAGCTGTTTTTT.

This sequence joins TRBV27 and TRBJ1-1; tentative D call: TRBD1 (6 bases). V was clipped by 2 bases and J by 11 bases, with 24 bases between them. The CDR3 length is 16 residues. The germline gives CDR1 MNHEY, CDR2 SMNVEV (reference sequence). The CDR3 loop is CASSLNIGAGGAEAFF. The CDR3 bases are TGTGCCAGCAGTTTAAATATAGGGGCTGGGGGGGCGGAGGCTTTCTTT.

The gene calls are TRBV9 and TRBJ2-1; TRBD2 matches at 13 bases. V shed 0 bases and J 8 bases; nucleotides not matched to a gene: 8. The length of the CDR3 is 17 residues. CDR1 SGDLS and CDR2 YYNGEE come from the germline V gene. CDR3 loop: CASSVEGLAGRVHEQFF. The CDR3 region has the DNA TGTGCCAGCAGCGTAGAGGGACTAGCGGGAAGGGTCCATGAGCAGTTCTTC. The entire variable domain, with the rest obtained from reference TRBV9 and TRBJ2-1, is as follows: DSGVTQTPKHLITATGQRVTLRCSPRSGDLSVYWYQQSLDQGLQFLIQYYNGEERAKGNILERFSAQQFPDLHSELNLSSLELGDSALYFCASSVEGLAGRVHEQFFGPGTRLTVL.

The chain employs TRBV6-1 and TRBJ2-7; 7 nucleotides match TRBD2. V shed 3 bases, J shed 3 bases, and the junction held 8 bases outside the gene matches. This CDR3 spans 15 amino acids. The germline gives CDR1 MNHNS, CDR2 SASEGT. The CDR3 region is CASSDRGRVFYEQYF. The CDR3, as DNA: TGTGCCAGCAGTGATCGGGGGAGGGTCTTCTACGAGCAGTACTTC.

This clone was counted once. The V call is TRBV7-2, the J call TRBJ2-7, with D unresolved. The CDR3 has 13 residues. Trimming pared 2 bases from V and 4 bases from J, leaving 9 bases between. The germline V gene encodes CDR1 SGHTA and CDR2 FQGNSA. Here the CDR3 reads CASSLRASYEQYF. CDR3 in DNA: TGTGCCAGCAGCTTAAGGGCGTCATACGAGCAGTACTTC.